This T cell receptor beta chain was sequenced for a study of glioma-infiltrating T cells. The study's findings and limits: Very few CDR3 sequences were shared between tissue and blood.

To note about this clonotype: Antigen unknown.

Amplification of TCR alpha and beta CDR3 regions from RNA used iRepertoire nested multiplex PCR. For one-step reverse transcription and amplification, about 90-400 ng of tissue mRNA or PBMC total RNA was used. TCRdb reprocessed the multiplex PCR reads with MiXCR, giving one entry per CDR3 protein. The sample records some 150,000 distinct CDR3 sequences, about two fifths being singletons. Sample: glioma tissue, nonneoplastic brain tissue, or PBMCs (not recorded which). This receptor was taken from a human donor with low-grade glioma or glioblastoma, undergoing nonglioma brain surgery, or in good health (not recorded which).

CDR3 nucleotide sequence: TGTGCCAGCAGTGAACGACAGGGGAGGATCAACGAGCAGTACTTC. It codes for CASSERQGRINEQYF. The chain combines TRBV6-1 with TRBJ2-7; the match to TRBD1 covers 8 bases. V was clipped by 2 bases and J by 5 bases; unmatched bases: 8. From germline, CDR1 is MNHNS and CDR2 SASEGT. The CDR3 is 15 residues long.